These 21 T cell receptor beta chains share one sample of origin, sequenced in a study of CD8 T cells in ankylosing spondylitis. TCRdb re-called the 5' RACE reads with MiXCR, one entry per CDR3 protein. In the table there are 250,000 to 400,000 distinct CDR3 sequences, about 9.9% of which are singletons. Sequenced sample: blood, either unsorted or a sorted T cell fraction (not recorded which). The source is a female donor with ankylosing spondylitis or in good health (not recorded which).

This clonotype occurred many times. The chain joins TRBV12-3 or TRBV12-4 to TRBJ2-3; TRBD2 matches 7 bases. V lost 4 bases, J lost 0 bases, and 7 bases stayed unmatched. This CDR3 contains 16 residues. In nucleotides, the CDR3 is TGTGCCAGCAGTTCCCCCGCTAGCGGCAGCACAGATACGCAGTATTTT. Amino acid sequence: CASSSPASGSTDTQYF.

The sample holds one count of this clonotype. The chain has TRBV7-3 and TRBJ2-1; 8 nucleotides align to TRBD1. The CDR3 has 17 residues. J gave up 3 bases and V 1 base, and 8 bases lay outside the gene matches. Germline CDR1 is SGHTA and CDR2 is FQGTGA. DNA for the CDR3: TGTGCCAGCAGCTTAAACGGCGGGACAGGCTGCTACAATGAGCAGTTCTTC. This sequence encodes CASSLNGGTGCYNEQFF.

In this sample, this clonotype turned up many times. The chain couples TRBV7-2 to TRBJ2-3; D gene unclear. Germline V CDR1 and CDR2: SGHTA, FQGNSA. V dropped 5 bases and J dropped 3 bases, with 21 bases sitting between them. This CDR3 comprises 17 residues. DNA for the CDR3: TGTGCCAGCAGCCAAGGTCCAGGATTAACGTGGACAGATACGCAGTATTTT. It yields the protein CASSQGPGLTWTDTQYF.

The sample holds a few counts of this clonotype. The chain has TRBV11-2 and TRBJ2-3; no clear D. Deletions cut 2 bases from V and 6 bases from J, with 21 bases between. There are 17 residues in the CDR3. Germline V gives CDR1 SGHAT, CDR2 FQNNGV. For the CDR3, the DNA is TGTGCCAGCAGCTTAAAGTGGCAGACCCCTATCGCCGATACGCAGTATTTT. Protein sequence: CASSLKWQTPIADTQYF.

This clonotype came up many times. The chain joins TRBV5-1 to TRBJ2-5; TRBD2 is a possible D gene (6 bases). Trimming removed 0 bases from V and 4 bases from J, with 13 bases in between. The germline CDR1 and CDR2 sequences are SGHRS and YFSETQ. This CDR3 contains 15 residues. The CDR3 DNA is TGCGCCAGCAGCTTGGATCCAGGGAGGACAGAGACCCAGTACTTC. Encoded protein: CASSLDPGRTETQYF.

This clonotype was recorded many times. The gene calls are TRBV20-1 and TRBJ1-2; 8 bases map to TRBD1. Per the germline V gene, CDR1 is DFQATT and CDR2 is SNEGSKA (reference sequence). This CDR3 is 13 amino acids long. V lost 2 bases and J lost 3; bases outside the gene matches: 2. The CDR3 DNA follows: TGCAGTGCTAGACAGGGGGCCGACTATGGCTACACCTTC. This codes for CSARQGADYGYTF.

This clonotype was recorded many times. The genes are TRBV7-9 and TRBJ1-2; possibly TRBD1 for D (5 bases). Trimming pared 2 bases from V and 1 base from J, leaving 14 bases between. The CDR3 has 16 residues. Germline V CDR1 and CDR2: SEHNR, FQNEAQ (reference sequence). This CDR3 is CASSLLLGTYNYGYTF. In DNA form, the CDR3 reads TGTGCCAGCAGCTTACTCCTGGGGACCTATAACTATGGCTACACCTTC. Using reference TRBV7-9 and TRBJ1-2 for the parts outside the CDR3, the full variable domain is DTGVSQNPRHKITKRGQNVTFRCDPISEHNRLYWYRQTLGQGPEFLTYFQNEAQLEKSRLLSDRFSAERPKGSFSTLEIQRTEQGDSAMYLCASSLLLGTYNYGYTFGSGTRLTVV.

This clonotype was seen repeatedly, ten times or more. This rearrangement joins TRBV12-3 or TRBV12-4 to TRBJ2-1; D is possibly TRBD2 (5 bases). Trimming stripped 1 base from V and 4 bases from J, with 8 bases between. The CDR3 consists of 14 residues. CDR3: CASSLGWTYNEQFF. The CDR3, as DNA: TGTGCCAGCAGTTTAGGCTGGACTTACAATGAGCAGTTCTTC.

Many counts were recorded for this clonotype. This sequence joins TRBV15 and TRBJ2-3; 7 bases fit TRBD1. Germline V gene data show CDR1 as LNHNV and CDR2 as YYDKDF (reference sequence). The J segment lost 4 bases and the V segment lost 8 bases, leaving 12 bases of the junction unmatched. The CDR3 consists of 15 residues. CDR3 sequence reads: CATAEGQSDPDTQYF. CDR3 DNA: TGTGCCACCGCTGAGGGACAGTCGGATCCAGATACGCAGTATTTT.

This clonotype was seen many times. This CDR3 reads CAISEGPGGDNEQFF. The CDR3 DNA reads TGTGCCATCAGTGAGGGGCCCGGGGGAGACAATGAGCAGTTCTTC. This chain joins TRBV10-3 and TRBJ2-1; a weak D match, TRBD2 (6 bases). Trimming shortened V by 2 bases and J by 5 bases, and 13 bases separated the two germline ends. Germline V lookup: CDR1 ENHRY, CDR2 SYGVKD. There are 15 residues in the CDR3.

This rearrangement joins TRBV12-3 or TRBV12-4 to TRBJ1-1, with 7 bases matching TRBD1. CDR3 size: 14 residues. V gave up 7 bases and J gave up 4 bases; unmatched junction bases: 9. CDR3 sequence: CASKKTGIPTEAFF. The CDR3 coding sequence is TGTGCCAGCAAAAAGACAGGGATACCCACTGAAGCTTTCTTT.

V and J are TRBV11-2 and TRBJ2-4, with 10 bases fitting TRBD1. Germline CDR1 and CDR2: SGHAT and FQNNGV. Germline trimming cut 8 bases from V and 7 bases from J; bases unmatched to any gene: 5. The CDR3 loop spans 13 amino acids. The CDR3 sequence: CASLQDRGNIQYF. The CDR3 coding sequence is TGTGCCAGCCTCCAGGACAGGGGGAACATTCAGTACTTC. Together with reference TRBV11-2 and TRBJ2-4, the CDR3 gives the full variable domain: EAGVAQSPRYKIIEKRQSVAFWCNPISGHATLYWYQQILGQGPKLLIQFQNNGVVDDSQLPKDRFSAERLKGVDSTLKIQPAKLEDSAVYLCASLQDRGNIQYFGAGTRLSVL.

This clonotype has only a few counts. J is TRBJ1-2 and V is TRBV4-1; 9 bases fit TRBD1. Germline V gene sequence: CDR1 MGHRA, CDR2 YSYEKL. V trimming: 4 bases; J trimming: 3 bases; junction bases outside the gene matches: 3. The CDR3 length is 14 residues. Here the CDR3 reads CASSPDRGYYGYTF. The DNA for the CDR3 is TGCGCCAGCAGCCCGGACAGGGGATACTATGGCTACACCTTC.

At least ten counts were recorded for this clonotype. The rearrangement uses TRBV5-1 and TRBJ2-5; a weak D match, TRBD1 (5 bases). Trimming left V 4 bases short and J 3 bases short, with 13 bases between. From germline, CDR1 is SGHRS and CDR2 YFSETQ. CDR3 size: 14 residues. CDR3 amino acids: CASSRSGREETQYF. The CDR3 DNA reads as TGCGCCAGCAGCAGGTCAGGGCGCGAAGAGACCCAGTACTTC.

The rearrangement joins TRBV7-9 to TRBJ1-2, with 7 bases matching TRBD1. The germline V gene encodes CDR1 SEHNR and CDR2 FQNEAQ (reference sequence). Losses at the gene ends were 11 bases for V and 4 bases for J; bases not matched to a gene: 4. The CDR3 is made up of 11 amino acids. The CDR3 DNA sequence: TGTGCCGCACAGGGGCCCTATGGCTACACCTTC. This encodes CAAQGPYGYTF.

V and J are TRBV20-1 and TRBJ2-7, with 7 positions matching TRBD1. With 5 bases clipped from V and 2 bases from J, the junction kept 6 bases outside the gene matches. Germline V gene lookup returns CDR1 DFQATT and CDR2 SNEGSKA (reference sequence). The CDR3 consists of 13 residues. CDR3 residues: CSALRDSPYEQYF. For the CDR3, the DNA is TGCAGTGCTCTTCGGGACAGTCCCTACGAGCAGTACTTC.

This clonotype has a count of ten or more. The chain joins TRBV12-3 or TRBV12-4 to TRBJ2-1; possibly TRBD1 or TRBD2 for D (5 bases each). The CDR3 covers 13 residues. The V end lost 3 bases, the J end lost 7 bases, and 10 bases lay between the germline ends. Here the CDR3 reads CASSLGRINEQFF. The CDR3 region has the DNA TGTGCCAGCAGTTTGGGACGGATTAATGAGCAGTTCTTC.

This clonotype was recorded at least ten times. The V call is TRBV6-2 or TRBV6-3, the J call TRBJ2-7; 7 bases are shared with TRBD1. With 6 bases clipped from V and 2 bases from J, the junction kept 16 bases outside the gene matches. CDR1 MNHEY and CDR2 SVGEGT come from the germline V gene. The CDR3 has 17 amino acids. This CDR3 is CASSYQYLQGTPYEQYF. The CDR3, as DNA: TGTGCCAGCAGCTATCAATATCTACAGGGGACCCCCTACGAGCAGTACTTC.

This clonotype has more than one count but fewer than ten. The chain combines TRBV20-1 with TRBJ2-1, with 12 bases fitting TRBD2. J gave up 9 bases and V 1 base, and 4 bases lay outside the gene matches. CDR3 length: 14 residues. CDR1 is DFQATT, CDR2 SNEGSKA, per germline (reference sequence). The CDR3 coding sequence is TGCAGTGCTAGAGTGCTAGCGGGAGGGGGTGAGCAGTTCTTC. Protein product: CSARVLAGGGEQFF.

For this clonotype: The junction differs from germline at one of its ends, possibly a read error. The rearrangement links TRBV20-1 to TRBJ2-5; 12 positions match TRBD2. This CDR3 region has 17 residues. CDR1 DFQATT and CDR2 SNEGSKA come from the germline V gene (reference sequence). CDR3 nucleotides: TGCTGTGCTCAAAGCCTACCTAGCGGGGGGGCGGGGGAGACCCAGTACTTC. It encodes CCAQSLPSGGAGETQYF.

The sample holds many counts of this clonotype. V and J are TRBV5-4 and TRBJ2-3, with 13 nucleotides matching TRBD2. The CDR3 is 18 residues long. The V gene's germline CDR1 is SGHNT and CDR2 YYREEE (reference sequence). After removal of 5 bases from V and 3 bases from J, the junction contained 12 bases not matched to a gene. The CDR3 reads CASSSLAGGPMKTDTQYF. CDR3 sequence (DNA): TGTGCCAGCAGTTCACTAGCGGGGGGGCCTATGAAAACAGATACGCAGTATTTT.